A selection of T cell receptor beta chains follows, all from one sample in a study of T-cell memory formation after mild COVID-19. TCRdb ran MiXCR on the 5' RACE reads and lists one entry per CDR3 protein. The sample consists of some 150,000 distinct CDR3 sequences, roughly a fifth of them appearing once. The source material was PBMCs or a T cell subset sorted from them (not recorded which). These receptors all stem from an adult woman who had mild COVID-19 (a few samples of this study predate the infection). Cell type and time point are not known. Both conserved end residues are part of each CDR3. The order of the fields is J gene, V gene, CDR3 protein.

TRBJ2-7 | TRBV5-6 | CASSLFQGAGEQYF
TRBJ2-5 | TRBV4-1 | CASSQGAGDQETQYF
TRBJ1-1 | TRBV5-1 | CASSQGLTEAFF
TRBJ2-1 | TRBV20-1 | CSARTLSRGGPNNEQFF
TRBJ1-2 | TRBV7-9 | CASSPIGAGWVYGYTF
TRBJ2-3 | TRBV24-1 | CATSTTSVDTQYF
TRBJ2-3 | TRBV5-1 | CASSIGGIEDTQYF
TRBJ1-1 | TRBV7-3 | CASSLSQVFGAFF
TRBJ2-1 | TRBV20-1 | CSARGGSSYNEQFF
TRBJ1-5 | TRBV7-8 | CASSSAGRRNQPQHF
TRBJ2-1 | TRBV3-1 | CAISQDPRASGENEQFF
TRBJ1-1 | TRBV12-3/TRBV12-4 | CASSFGWGGTEAFF
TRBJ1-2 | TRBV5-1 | CASSQSSYGYTF
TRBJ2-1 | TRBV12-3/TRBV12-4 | CASSFRQPNEQFF
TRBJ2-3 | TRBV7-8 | CASSLGRPTHTQYF
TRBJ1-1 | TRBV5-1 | CASSSGDLLTEAFF
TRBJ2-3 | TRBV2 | CASSVTTPGTDTQYF
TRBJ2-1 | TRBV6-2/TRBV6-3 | CASSRQGRDEQFF
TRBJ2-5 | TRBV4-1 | CASSQSSLAGGNVVETQYF
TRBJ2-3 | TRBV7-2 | CASSLVGQGTDTQYF
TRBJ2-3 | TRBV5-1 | CASSSSGTSTDTQYF
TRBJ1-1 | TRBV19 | CASSPGDRGYEAFF
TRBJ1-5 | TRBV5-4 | CASSYGGPNQPQHF
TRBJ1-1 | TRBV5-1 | CASSFRKPYTEAFF
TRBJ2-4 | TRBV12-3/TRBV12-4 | CASRSNRGRKNIQYF
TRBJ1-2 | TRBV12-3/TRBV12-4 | CASSRQLGYTF
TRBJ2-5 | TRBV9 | CASSESVTGTQETQYF
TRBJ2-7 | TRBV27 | CASSPGQGSTYEQYF
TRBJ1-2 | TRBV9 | CASSSPMRLYGYTF
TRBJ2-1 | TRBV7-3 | CASSPTGGGEQFF
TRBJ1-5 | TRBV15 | CATSSGRRAVQPQHF
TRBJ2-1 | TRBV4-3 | CASSQDRQSSYNEQFF
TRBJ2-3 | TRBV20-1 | CSARKRSTDTQYF
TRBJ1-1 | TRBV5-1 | CASSLTQETEAFF
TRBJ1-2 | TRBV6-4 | CASSLGTDLGSYTF
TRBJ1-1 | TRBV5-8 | CASSLPGGRNTEAFF
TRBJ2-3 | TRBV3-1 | CASSPSMGRLSTDTQYF